The 2 T cell receptor beta chains reported below all come from one sample, sequenced in a study of radiotherapy plus CTLA-4 blockade in lung cancer. Clones were sequenced by immunoSEQ multiplex PCR, and TCRdb holds only the in-frame ones, with some missing. Among roughly 93,000 clones, roughly 80% were seen once, and the ten largest hold about 3.5%. The sequencing here drew on peripheral blood, taken from a patient treated with radiotherapy plus ipilimumab. The receptor set was obtained from a human donor with non-small cell lung cancer who had a partial response to radiotherapy plus ipilimumab.

The rearrangement links TRBV28 to TRBJ2-5; tentative D call: TRBD2 (6 bases). The CDR3 covers 16 residues. Looked up from germline, CDR1 is MDHEN and CDR2 is SYDVKM. V lost 4 bases and J 6 bases, leaving 21 bases between the germline ends. CDR3 in DNA: TGTGCCAGCAGTTCCTATTCCCCCGGGACTTCTAAGACCCAGTACTTC. This gives the protein CASSSYSPGTSKTQYF.

The rearrangement uses TRBV5-5 and TRBJ1-2; a weak D match, TRBD1 (6 bases). The CDR3 runs to 14 residues. Deletions cut 3 bases from V and 0 bases from J, with 9 bases between. CDR1 SGHKS and CDR2 YYEKEE come from the germline V gene (reference sequence). The CDR3: CASSWTDSNYGYTF. The CDR3, as DNA: TGTGCCAGCAGCTGGACAGACTCTAACTATGGCTACACCTTC.